This T cell receptor (beta chain) originates from a study of read filtering for tumor transcriptome and immune sequencing. Overall study findings and caveats: The CD138-negative fraction was mixed bone marrow immune cells, not pure T cells. Dropping single-read clonotypes raised IR-seq and RNA-seq shared-clonotype correlation.

The sample holds many counts of this clonotype. The antigen is unknown. V shed 5 bases and J shed 3 bases, with 9 bases lying between them. The CDR3 sequence is 13 residues long. Germline V gene data show CDR1 as SGHTA and CDR2 as FQGNSA. Molecular barcoded adaptors covering alpha/delta and beta/gamma chains were used on 400 ng RNA. TCRdb called the reads again in MiXCR, with one record for every CDR3 protein. The profile shows more than 30,000 distinct CDR3 sequences, around 13% of them singletons. The TCR comes from a donor at least 40 years old with multiple myeloma. Sequencing was carried out using a population of CD138-negative cells sorted from bone marrow. The V and J genes are TRBV7-2 and TRBJ2-3; D assignment may be TRBD1 or TRBD2 (5 bases each). CDR3 DNA: TGTGCCAGCAGCCTCGGGGCAACAGATACGCAGTATTTT. This encodes CASSLGATDTQYF.